The 12 T cell receptor beta chains below all came from one sample that was sequenced in a study of beta chain features in type 1 diabetes. General study findings and limits: All four CD4+ subsets of Type 1 diabetes patients contained TCRB CDR3s that were moderately but significantly shorter.

Investigators reverse transcribed all isolated RNA, so they sequenced expressed TCRB transcripts. Sequencing used immunoSEQ multiplex PCR; TCRdb keeps in-frame clones, though not all of them. The table has fewer than 70,000 clones, 55% to 80% seen once. No antigen is known for these receptors. The source material was stem cell memory CD4+ T cells from blood. The origin of the receptors is a woman aged 25 to 39 with type 1 diabetes.

V and J are TRBV30 and TRBJ1-1, with TRBD1 identical over 7 bases. Per germline, CDR1 GTSNPN and CDR2 SVGIG (reference sequence). The CDR3 has 12 residues. Trimming took 1 base from V and 7 from J; bases not matched to a gene: 3. In DNA, the CDR3 is TGTGCCTGGAGTGGAACAGGGGTTGAAGCTTTCTTT. This encodes CAWSGTGVEAFF. The whole variable domain, filled in from reference TRBV30 and TRBJ1-1, reads SQTIHQWPATLVQPVGSPLSLECTVEGTSNPNLYWYRQAAGRGLQLLFYSVGIGQISSEVPQNLSASRPQDRQFILSSKKLLLSDSGFYLCAWSGTGVEAFFGQGTRLTVV.

The CDR3 nucleotides read TGTGCCAGTAGTATAGTGTGGCAGGCCACGCAGTATTTT. Translation gives CASSIVWQATQYF. V is TRBV19 and J is TRBJ2-3; D uncertain. CDR1 and CDR2 (germline): LNHDA, SQIVND (reference sequence). Trimming pared 1 base from V and 9 bases from J, leaving 11 bases between. The CDR3 runs 13 residues.

The V call is TRBV2, the J call TRBJ2-1, with TRBD1 as a possible D gene (5 bases). Deletions cut 5 bases from V and 6 bases from J, with 8 bases between. The CDR3 is made up of 12 amino acids. CDR1 and CDR2 (germline): SNHLY, FYNNEI. CDR3 DNA sequence: TGTGCCAGCAGTCCAGGGATCAATGAGCAGTTCTTC. Translating gives CASSPGINEQFF.

This clone was counted only a few times. A junction boundary mismatches the germline segment, possibly from a read error. The CDR3 region is CSVGPTPGQGGTDTQYF. The CDR3 DNA sequence: TGCAGCGTTGGACCAACACCGGGACAGGGTGGCACGGATACGCAGTATTTT. The chain employs TRBV29-1 and TRBJ2-3; 9 bases map to TRBD1. The V gene's germline CDR1 is SQVTM and CDR2 ANQGSEA. CDR3 length: 17 residues.

Notes on this clone: At one of its ends the junction is not consistent with the germline gene, which may arise from a read error. The chain is built from TRBV7-7 and TRBJ2-1, with 11 bases that match TRBD2. Germline CDR1 is SSHAT and CDR2 is FNYEAQ (reference sequence). CDR3 length: 15 residues. The CDR3, as DNA: TGTGCTAGCAGCCCCCAACTAGCGGGAGTCAATGAGCAGTTCTTC. Encoded protein: CASSPQLAGVNEQFF. Looking up the rest from reference TRBV7-7 and TRBJ2-1 gives the full variable domain: GAGVSQSPRYKVTKRGQDVTLRCDPISSHATLYWYQQALGQGPEFLTYFNYEAQPDKSGLPSDRFSAERPEGSISTLTIQRTEQRDSAMYRCASSPQLAGVNEQFFGPGTRLTVL.

The chain has TRBV29-1 and TRBJ2-3; 10 nucleotides match TRBD2. CDR1 SQVTM and CDR2 ANQGSEA come from the germline V gene. This CDR3 has 16 amino acids. V lost 1 base and J lost 3; bases outside the gene matches: 7. In DNA, the CDR3 is TGCAGCGTTGAAGGGCCTAGCGGGAGCGGAACAGATACGCAGTATTTT. This encodes CSVEGPSGSGTDTQYF.

The chain employs TRBV29-1 and TRBJ2-1, with 7 positions matching TRBD1. J gave up 8 bases and V 6 bases, and 7 bases lay outside the gene matches. Looked up from germline, CDR1 is SQVTM and CDR2 is ANQGSEA. CDR3 length: 12 amino acids. Here the CDR3 DNA reads TGCAGCGTCGGGACAGACTTAGATGAGCAGTTCTTC. Amino acids: CSVGTDLDEQFF.

The rearrangement links TRBV19 to TRBJ1-5; 7 nucleotides match TRBD1. Germline loops: CDR1 LNHDA, CDR2 SQIVND (reference sequence). V trimming: 7 bases; J trimming: 1 base; junction bases outside the gene matches: 10. CDR3 length: 16 amino acids. Here the CDR3 DNA reads TGTGCCAGTAACCGGGGACAGTCCAGAAGCAATCAGCCCCAGCATTTT. Translating gives CASNRGQSRSNQPQHF.

The rearrangement joins TRBV18 to TRBJ2-2; perhaps TRBD2 as D (5 bases). This CDR3 is built from 15 residues. Germline lookup yields CDR1 KGHSH and CDR2 LQKENI. Trimming removed 3 bases at V and 3 bases at J, with 11 bases between. CDR3 DNA: TGTGCCAGCTCACCCGGCCCGAGGGACACCGGGGAGCTGTTTTTT. This translates into CASSPGPRDTGELFF.

The V and J genes are TRBV28 and TRBJ1-4, with TRBD1 as a possible D gene (6 bases). CDR1 MDHEN and CDR2 SYDVKM come from the germline V gene. This CDR3 comprises 16 residues. The ends were cut back, 4 bases at V and 10 bases at J, with 22 bases in the middle. Written as DNA, the CDR3 is TGTGCCAGCAGTTCCACACAGGGTCCTGATCAGGCAAAACTGTTTTTT. As protein: CASSSTQGPDQAKLFF.

The chain links TRBV29-1 to TRBJ2-5, with 8 bases that match TRBD1. This CDR3 region has 12 residues. Germline-derived CDR1 and CDR2 are SQVTM and ANQGSEA. Unmatched junction bases numbered 6, after V lost 6 bases and J lost 6 bases. The CDR3 DNA reads TGCAGCGTCGCGGACAGGGCAAAGACCCAGTACTTC. It translates to CSVADRAKTQYF.

Only a few counts were recorded for this clone. The chain is built from TRBV10-3 and TRBJ2-7, with 8 bases fitting TRBD1. Per germline, CDR1 ENHRY and CDR2 SYGVKD. There are 10 residues in the CDR3. The trim removed 10 bases at V and 6 bases at J, leaving 2 bases unmatched. CDR3 DNA: TGTGCCAAAGACAGGGGCGAGCAGTACTTC. It is translated as CAKDRGEQYF.